This T cell receptor (beta chain) was sequenced during a study of T cells expressing NK-cell markers (dated by TCRdb to 2019 to 2021). In the study overall: Under 10 donors provided sorted CD3+CD56+NKG2C+, CD3+CD56+NKG2C- and CD3+CD56-NKG2C+ T-cell subsets, whose TCR beta-chain repertoires were profiled. Among the eight sequenced donors, seven were HCMV-seropositive and one was HCMV-seronegative. All eight donors whose samples were sequenced were randomly selected healthy volunteers, three of them men and five women. The libraries were sequenced on Illumina HiSeq 2000/2500, MiSeq or NextSeq, producing 2 x 150 bp reads.

HCMV-specific IgG was detected in serum with a commercial ELISA kit to determine HCMV serostatus. Ficoll density gradient centrifugation was used to isolate peripheral blood mononuclear cells from blood. As to this clonotype: Its binding antigen is unknown.

Results the study describes overall, beyond this receptor: In over 5 donors, the dominant CD3+CD56+NKG2C+ clonotypes were among the top 10 CD8+ clonotypes and accounted for about 1.0-7.0% of CD8+ T cells. It remained unclear whether the expanded NKG2C-expressing T cell clones were specific for HCMV antigens. Those dominant clonotypes were again the most abundant among CD3+CD56-NKG2C+ cells in a few donors, at about 28.3-65%.

The CDR3 goes from the cysteine to the phenylalanine over 17 residues. The nucleotide record is missing. CDR1 KGHDR and CDR2 SFDVKD were looked up in the germline V gene. The instrument was an Illumina HiSeq 2000. 5'RACE template switching, by which a universal primer site and unique molecular identifiers were added, was used to make TCR beta cDNA libraries. Priming for cDNA synthesis came from the TCR beta constant segment, and two successive PCR amplification steps followed. In the paper's pipeline: MIGEC was used to demultiplex reads and group reads by UMI, and MiTCR was used to assemble and quantify clonotypes. To exclude erroneous sequences, any TCR cDNA sequence not supported by at least two reads was discarded. The tcR package was used for downstream repertoire analysis, and clonotypes were matched across fractions by CDR3 nucleotide sequence plus V segment. VDJmatch was used to annotate antigen specificity against VDJdb, with one amino acid substitution in CDR3 permitted. Based on TCRdb reprocessing of the reads, there is one entry per CDR3 protein sequence, and DNA is missing. These V and J calls rely on TCRdb rather than the paper's analysis. This sample's listing comprises some 110,000 distinct CDR3 sequences. Together, the top ten hold under 20% of the sample.

The source material was blood T cells: a sorted CD56 or NKG2C T cell subset, CD4+ or CD8+ T cells, or bulk PBMC T cells (not recorded which). The receptor was isolated from a woman between 18 and 75 years old in good health. The rearrangement combines TRBV24-1 with TRBJ2-7; TCRdb names TRBD1, which stays unverified in the absence of DNA. The CDR3 sequence is CATSDATGTRNPYEQYF.